This T cell receptor (beta chain) was found in a study of shared clonotypes between healthy human individuals. Whole-study findings and limits: Sequencing depth was expected to influence donor clonotype sharing.

Naive CD8 cells, CD45RO-negative and positively selected for CCR7, excluded terminally differentiated effector memory CD45RA+ cells. Donors, healthy HIV-negative adults, lacked recent acute infections or vaccinations. Nashville, Tennessee was home to all donors, each a Caucasian adult. Concerning this clone itself: The antigen remains undetermined.

The ends were cut back, 7 bases at V and 2 bases at J, with 17 bases in the middle. The CDR3 has 15 amino acids. The germline V gene encodes CDR1 MNHNY and CDR2 SVGAGI (reference sequence). Assay: immunoSEQ multiplex PCR; the TCRdb copy retains only in-frame clones and omits some. The sample contains hundreds of thousands of clones, approximately 96% of which appear only once. Sample: naive CD8+ T cells sorted from blood. The chain combines TRBV6-6 with TRBJ2-5; D tentatively reads TRBD1 or TRBD2 (6 bases each). This sequence was found in a woman aged 25 to 39 in good health. Here the CDR3 reads CASTPGGGIQETQYF. The CDR3 DNA reads as TGTGCCAGCACCCCCGGAGGGGGAATACAAGAGACCCAGTACTTC.